The 17 T cell receptor beta chains below come from one sample, sequenced in a study of T cell changes during pregnancy in multiple sclerosis. Data came from immunoSEQ multiplex PCR; TCRdb stores just in-frame clones and leaves some out. Here the sample spans 50,000 to 70,000 clones, 93% being singletons. Sequencing was performed on peripheral blood, taken after pregnancy. These receptors originate from a female donor with multiple sclerosis, enrolled in a pregnancy study.

This sequence joins TRBV2 and TRBJ2-7; 10 bases line up with TRBD1. The CDR3 runs to 14 residues. After removal of 3 bases from V and 5 bases from J, the junction contained 4 bases not matched to a gene. CDR1 and CDR2 (germline): SNHLY, FYNNEI. Here the CDR3 reads CASSDRTGGNEQYF. The DNA of the CDR3 is TGTGCCAGCAGTGACCGGACAGGGGGAAACGAGCAGTACTTC.

This rearrangement joins TRBV10-3 to TRBJ2-1; D is perhaps TRBD2 (6 bases). CDR3 size: 13 residues. The V end was cut by 9 bases, the J end by 8 bases, with 17 bases between. The germline CDR1 and CDR2 sequences are ENHRY and SYGVKD. CDR3 amino acids: CAITVTPGDEQFF. For the CDR3, the DNA is TGTGCCATTACGGTCACCCCGGGGGATGAGCAGTTCTTC.

Comment on this clone: The CDR3 end shows no conserved phenylalanine or tryptophan, and so a read error is likely. V and J are TRBV5-8 and TRBJ1-2; TRBD1 might be the D (6 bases). Trimming left V 3 bases short and J 2 bases short, with 8 bases between. This CDR3 is 13 amino acids long. CDR1 is SGHTS, CDR2 YDEGEE, per germline. For the CDR3, the DNA is TGTGCCAGCAGCTCACAGGGAAACTATGGCTACACCCTC. Protein sequence: CASSSQGNYGYTL.

The chain is built from TRBV14 and TRBJ1-1; no definite D call. Trimming cost V 4 bases and J 8 bases, with 8 bases left between them. The CDR3 sequence is 11 residues long. Per the germline V gene, CDR1 is SGHDN and CDR2 is FVKESK. The CDR3 spells CASSLGHEAFF. CDR3 nucleotides: TGTGCCAGCAGCCTGGGCCACGAAGCTTTCTTT. The full variable domain, rest sourced from reference TRBV14 and TRBJ1-1, is EAGVTQFPSHSVIEKGQTVTLRCDPISGHDNLYWYRRVMGKEIKFLLHFVKESKQDESGMPNNRFLAERTGGTYSTLKVQPAELEDSGVYFCASSLGHEAFFGQGTRLTVV.

This clone was seen a handful of times. The chain couples TRBV5-4 to TRBJ2-7, with 8 bases identical to TRBD1. CDR1 and CDR2 (germline): SGHNT, YYREEE (reference sequence). This CDR3 contains 14 residues. V lost 9 bases and J lost 5; bases outside the gene matches: 13. The CDR3 DNA reads TGTGCCACCAACGGACAGGGAAGAACTGACGAGCAGTACTTC. The encoded protein is CATNGQGRTDEQYF.

The V gene is TRBV4-1, the J gene TRBJ2-7, with 10 bases that match TRBD2. The germline V gene encodes CDR1 MGHRA and CDR2 YSYEKL. The CDR3 runs to 15 residues. V shed 3 bases, J shed 5 bases, and the junction held 7 bases outside the gene matches. The CDR3 loop reads CASSQNIAGGHEQYF. The CDR3 nucleotides are TGCGCCAGCAGCCAGAATATAGCGGGAGGCCACGAGCAGTACTTC.

The genes are TRBV7-8 and TRBJ2-1; possibly TRBD2 for D (5 bases). Germline CDR1 is SGHVS and CDR2 is FQNEAQ. This CDR3 region has 13 residues. Between the trimmed V and J ends, which lost 5 bases and 8 bases, there was a span of 13 bases. The DNA of the CDR3 is TGTGCCAGCAGCCTATTCCTAGCACATGAGCAGTTCTTC. This sequence encodes CASSLFLAHEQFF.

The CDR3 here is CASNRRTARDTEAFF. The CDR3 DNA follows: TGTGCCAGCAACCGCCGGACAGCACGGGACACTGAAGCTTTCTTT. The rearrangement uses TRBV5-6 and TRBJ1-1, with D possibly matching TRBD1 (6 bases). Germline V gives CDR1 SGHDT, CDR2 YYEEEE. The V end lost 6 bases, the J end lost 3 bases, and 18 bases lay between the germline ends. The CDR3 extends over 15 amino acids.

J is TRBJ1-1 and V is TRBV6-5; a possible D gene is TRBD1 (6 bases). This CDR3 has 14 amino acids. Germline loops: CDR1 MNHEY, CDR2 SVGAGI. Between the trimmed V and J ends, which lost 8 bases and 4 bases, there was a span of 17 bases. The CDR3 DNA reads TGTGCCAGCTGGAAGGTGGGGGCCGGCACTGAAGCTTTCTTT. Protein sequence: CASWKVGAGTEAFF.

V gene TRBV6-6 combines with J gene TRBJ1-5; unclear D gene. Germline assignment: CDR1 MNHNY and CDR2 SVGAGI (reference sequence). The CDR3 covers 14 residues. Trimming removed 3 bases from V and 2 bases from J, with 8 bases in between. In nucleotides, the CDR3 is TGTGCCAGCAGTTATCAGGAGGGCAATCAGCCCCAGCATTTT. This translates into CASSYQEGNQPQHF.

The rearrangement uses TRBV27 and TRBJ2-1; 12 bases agree with TRBD2. Per germline, CDR1 MNHEY and CDR2 SMNVEV (reference sequence). V shed 4 bases and J 6 bases; nucleotides not matched to a gene: 7. This CDR3 region has 16 residues. The CDR3 spells CASSSETSGSGNEQFF. Written as DNA, the CDR3 is TGTGCCAGCAGTTCCGAGACTAGCGGGAGTGGCAATGAGCAGTTCTTC.

This chain connects TRBV7-2 to TRBJ1-1, with 8 nucleotides matching TRBD1. Germline V lookup: CDR1 SGHTA, CDR2 FQGNSA. CDR3 length equals 15 residues. Unmatched junction bases numbered 9, after V lost 4 bases and J lost 5 bases. The CDR3 DNA follows: TGTGCCAGCAGCTGGGATTCAGGGGGCGGGACTGAAGCTTTCTTT. Translation gives CASSWDSGGGTEAFF.

The V and J genes are TRBV18 and TRBJ2-1; 8 nucleotides align to TRBD2. This CDR3 spans 13 amino acids. CDR1 KGHSH and CDR2 LQKENI come from the germline V gene. The trim removed 3 bases at V and 6 bases at J, leaving 1 base unmatched. CDR3 sequence: CASSPSGSNEQFF. Written as DNA, the CDR3 is TGTGCCAGCTCACCCAGCGGGAGCAATGAGCAGTTCTTC. The whole variable domain, filled in from reference TRBV18 and TRBJ2-1, reads NAGVMQNPRHLVRRRGQEARLRCSPMKGHSHVYWYRQLPEEGLKFMVYLQKENIIDESGMPKERFSAEFPKEGPSILRIQQVVRGDSAAYFCASSPSGSNEQFFGPGTRLTVL.

The chain is built from TRBV19 and TRBJ2-3; the D gene is possibly TRBD2 (6 bases). This CDR3 has 11 amino acids. The ends were cut back, 5 bases at V and 12 bases at J, with 12 bases in the middle. Germline CDR1 is LNHDA and CDR2 is SQIVND (reference sequence). The DNA for the CDR3 is TGTGCCAGTAGTTCAGCGGGCCGTCAGTATTTT. Its protein product is CASSSAGRQYF.

As for this clone: An end of the junction does not agree with germline; a read error may underlie this. Other DNA sequences in this sample translate to the same CDR3. This chain uses TRBV7-8 with TRBJ1-5; no definite D call. CDR3 length equals 15 residues. In germline, CDR1 is SGHVS, CDR2 FQNEAQ. CDR3 nucleotides: TGTGCCAGCAGCCAACAGACAACTAGCAATCAGCCCCAGCACTTT. This translates into CASSQQTTSNQPQHF.

This sequence joins TRBV9 and TRBJ1-1; D is unclear. This CDR3 has 15 amino acids. Trimming took off 0 bases at V and 5 bases at J, with 14 bases between the two ends. Germline V gives CDR1 SGDLS, CDR2 YYNGEE. The CDR3 protein is CASSVVTGGKTEAFF. CDR3 DNA sequence: TGTGCCAGCAGCGTAGTTACGGGAGGGAAGACTGAAGCTTTCTTT.

The chain couples TRBV19 to TRBJ2-7; 8 bases map to TRBD1. V lost 9 bases, J lost 1 base, and 5 bases stayed unmatched. Germline V CDR1 and CDR2: LNHDA, SQIVND (reference sequence). The CDR3 is 13 residues long. CDR3 in amino acids: CASAQGASYEQYF. In DNA, the CDR3 is TGTGCCAGCGCGCAGGGGGCGTCCTACGAGCAGTACTTC.